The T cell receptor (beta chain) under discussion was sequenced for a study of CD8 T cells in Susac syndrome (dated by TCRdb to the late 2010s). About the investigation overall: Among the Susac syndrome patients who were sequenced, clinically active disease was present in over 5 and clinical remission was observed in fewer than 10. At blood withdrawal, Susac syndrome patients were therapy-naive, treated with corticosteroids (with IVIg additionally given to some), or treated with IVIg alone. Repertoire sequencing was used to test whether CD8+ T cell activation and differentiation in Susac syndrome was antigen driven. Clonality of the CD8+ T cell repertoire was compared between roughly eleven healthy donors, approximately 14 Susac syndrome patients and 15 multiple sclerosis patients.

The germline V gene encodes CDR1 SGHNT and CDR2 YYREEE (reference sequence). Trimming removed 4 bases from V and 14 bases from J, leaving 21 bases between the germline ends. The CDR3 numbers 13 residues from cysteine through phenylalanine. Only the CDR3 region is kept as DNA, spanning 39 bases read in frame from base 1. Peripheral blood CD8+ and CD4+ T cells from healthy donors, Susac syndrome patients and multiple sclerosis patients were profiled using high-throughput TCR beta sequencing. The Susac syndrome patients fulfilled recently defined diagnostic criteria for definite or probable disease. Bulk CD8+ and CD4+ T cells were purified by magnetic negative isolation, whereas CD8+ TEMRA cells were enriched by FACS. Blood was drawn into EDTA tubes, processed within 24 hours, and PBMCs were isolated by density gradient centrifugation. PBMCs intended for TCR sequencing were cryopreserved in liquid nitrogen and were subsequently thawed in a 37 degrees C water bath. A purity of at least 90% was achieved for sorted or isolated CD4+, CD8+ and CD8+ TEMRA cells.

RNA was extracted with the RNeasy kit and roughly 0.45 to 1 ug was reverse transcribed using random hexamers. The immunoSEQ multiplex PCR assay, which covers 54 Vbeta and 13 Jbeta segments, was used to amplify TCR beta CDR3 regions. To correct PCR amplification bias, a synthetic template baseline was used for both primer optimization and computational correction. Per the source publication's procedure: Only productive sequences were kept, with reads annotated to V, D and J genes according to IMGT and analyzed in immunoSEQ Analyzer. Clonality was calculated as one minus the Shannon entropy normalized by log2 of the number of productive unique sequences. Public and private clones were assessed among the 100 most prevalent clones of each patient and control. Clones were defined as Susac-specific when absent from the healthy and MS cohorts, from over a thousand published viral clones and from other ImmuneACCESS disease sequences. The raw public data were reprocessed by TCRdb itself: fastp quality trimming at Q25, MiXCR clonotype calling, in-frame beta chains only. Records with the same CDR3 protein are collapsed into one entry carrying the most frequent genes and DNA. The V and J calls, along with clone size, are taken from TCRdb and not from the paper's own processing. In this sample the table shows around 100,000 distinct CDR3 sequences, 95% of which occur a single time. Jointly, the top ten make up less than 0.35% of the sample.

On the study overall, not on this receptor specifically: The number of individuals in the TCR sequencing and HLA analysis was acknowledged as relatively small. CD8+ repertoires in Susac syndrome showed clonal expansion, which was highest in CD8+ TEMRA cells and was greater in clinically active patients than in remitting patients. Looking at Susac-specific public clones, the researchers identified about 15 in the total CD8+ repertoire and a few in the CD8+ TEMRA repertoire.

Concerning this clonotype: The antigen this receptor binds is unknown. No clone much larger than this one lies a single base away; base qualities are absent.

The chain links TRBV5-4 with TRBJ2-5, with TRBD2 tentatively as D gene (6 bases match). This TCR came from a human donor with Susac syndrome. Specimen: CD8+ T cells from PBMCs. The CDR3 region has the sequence CASSVVGTGRKYF. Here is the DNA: TGTGCCAGCAGCGTCGTGGGAACCGGGAGAAAATACTTC.